The clone carrying this T cell receptor (beta chain) was recorded only once. Its antigen is undetermined. The study ran its PCR with 60 Vbeta and 13 Jbeta primers. The assay was immunoSEQ multiplex PCR, and TCRdb's table has in-frame clones only and misses some. The table records about 200,000 clones, roughly 80% of them present only once. The sample is drawn from a study of cytomegalovirus exposure and HLA in healthy donors. Study-wide results and limits: TCR beta V segments were, for the most part, productive about 87% or about 30% of the time in an earlier analysis.

The junction had 2 bases not matched to a gene; V was cut back by 8 bases and J by 4 bases. CDR1 and CDR2 (germline): MDHEN, SYDVKM. This CDR3 has 11 amino acids. The sequenced sample consisted of PBMCs. This clonotype was sampled from a man aged 30-40 years in good health and CMV-seronegative. The V gene is TRBV28, the J gene TRBJ2-7, with 7 positions matching TRBD2. CDR3 amino acids: CASGGDYEQYF. The CDR3 DNA is TGTGCCAGCGGGGGGGATTACGAGCAGTACTTC.